These 31 T cell receptor beta chains were sequenced from one sample in a study of preoperative IRX-2 immunotherapy in early breast cancer. The treatment was: preoperative locoregional IRX-2 cytokine immunotherapy. Using immunoSEQ multiplex PCR, the repertoire was profiled, and TCRdb retains in-frame clones only, with some absent. Of around 60,000 clones in the sample, roughly 95% were seen once. This material was acquired from a patient treated with IRX-2 immunotherapy. Source of these receptors: a human donor with breast cancer.

This clone was picked up one time. One junction end does not reproduce the germline sequence, and a read error may be involved. This chain links TRBV7-9 with TRBJ2-3; weak D call: TRBD2 (5 bases). The CDR3 covers 15 residues. Germline V gene sequence: CDR1 SEHNR, CDR2 FQNEAQ (reference sequence). The CDR3, as DNA: TGTGCCAGCACCTTAGAATCGGTCGTAGGAGGTACGCAGTATTTT. Residues: CASTLESVVGGTQYF.

This clone has a single count. The J gene is TRBJ1-2, the V gene TRBV7-8; no definite D call. Trimming stripped 1 base from V and 6 bases from J, with 9 bases between. Germline CDR1 SGHVS, CDR2 FQNEAQ. The CDR3 has 13 residues. Written as DNA, the CDR3 is TGTGCCAGCAGCTTAGACAATCCTCATGGCTACACCTTC. This codes for CASSLDNPHGYTF.

The rearrangement joins TRBV18 to TRBJ2-2; TRBD2 is a possible D gene (7 bases). There are 17 residues in the CDR3. Trimming left V 1 base short and J 0 bases short, with 12 bases between. Per germline, CDR1 KGHSH and CDR2 LQKENI. CDR3 DNA sequence: TGTGCCAGCTCACCACGGGGGGGCGCCCCGAACACCGGGGAGCTGTTTTTT. Its protein is CASSPRGGAPNTGELFF.

V usage is TRBV7-9 and J usage is TRBJ1-2; D is unclear. The CDR3 is 12 residues long. V lost 8 bases to trimming and J lost 3 bases, with 10 bases between them. The germline gives CDR1 SEHNR, CDR2 FQNEAQ (reference sequence). CDR3 sequence (DNA): TGTGCCAGCGGCAGCGGAGACTATGGCTACACCTTC. Translation: CASGSGDYGYTF.

This chain links TRBV7-2 with TRBJ2-5; 7 bases are shared with TRBD2. The CDR3 sequence is 16 residues long. Trimming cost V 5 bases and J 1 base; bases outside gene matches: 10. Germline values: CDR1 SGHTA, CDR2 FQGNSA. The CDR3 region has the DNA TGTGCCAGCAGCATACCTGCCCGGGAGGTCCAAGAGACCCAGTACTTC. Residues: CASSIPAREVQETQYF.

V gene TRBV29-1 combines with J gene TRBJ2-1; TRBD1 matches 9 bases. In germline, CDR1 is SQVTM, CDR2 ANQGSEA. With 2 bases clipped from V and 3 bases from J, the junction kept 17 bases outside the gene matches. The CDR3 contains 19 residues. The CDR3 sequence is CSVELWDREGVRGYNEQFF. The CDR3 bases are TGCAGCGTTGAATTGTGGGACAGGGAGGGAGTAAGGGGCTACAATGAGCAGTTCTTC.

The CDR3 loop reads CATSRAPGEGYTF. CDR3 sequence (DNA): TGTGCCACCAGCAGAGCCCCCGGGGAGGGCTACACCTTC. The V gene is TRBV15, the J gene TRBJ1-2; D remains ambiguous. The CDR3 spans 13 residues. V was shortened by 1 base and J by 8 bases, with 11 bases between the two germline ends. Germline CDR1 and CDR2: LNHNV and YYDKDF (reference sequence). The full variable domain, completed using reference TRBV15 and TRBJ1-2, is DAMVIQNPRYQVTQFGKPVTLSCSQTLNHNVMYWYQQKSSQAPKLLFHYYDKDFNNEADTPDNFQSRRPNTSFCFLDIRSPGLGDTAMYLCATSRAPGEGYTFGSGTRLTVV.

The chain joins TRBV9 to TRBJ2-1, with TRBD2 matching over 10 bases. Trimming at V came to 4 bases and at J to 7 bases, leaving 8 bases not matched to a gene. The CDR3 covers 15 residues. CDR1 is SGDLS, CDR2 YYNGEE, per germline. The CDR3 nucleotides read TGTGCCAGCAGCCCCCACAGCGGGGGGGCGAATGAGCAGTTCTTC. Translation gives CASSPHSGGANEQFF. The full variable domain, completed using reference TRBV9 and TRBJ2-1, is DSGVTQTPKHLITATGQRVTLRCSPRSGDLSVYWYQQSLDQGLQFLIQYYNGEERAKGNILERFSAQQFPDLHSELNLSSLELGDSALYFCASSPHSGGANEQFFGPGTRLTVL.

This rearrangement joins TRBV29-1 to TRBJ2-3; 9 bases match TRBD1. In germline, CDR1 is SQVTM, CDR2 ANQGSEA. The CDR3 consists of 12 residues. J was trimmed by 14 bases and V by 1 base; bases with no gene match: 7. CDR3 in amino acids: CSVEVTGTGRYF. For the CDR3, the DNA is TGCAGCGTTGAAGTTACCGGGACAGGGCGGTATTTT.

The rearrangement joins TRBV5-1 to TRBJ1-1, with D maybe TRBD1 (6 bases). The germline gives CDR1 SGHRS, CDR2 YFSETQ. V was cut by 4 bases and J by 1 base, with 8 bases left in between. The CDR3 contains 13 residues. The CDR3: CASSVQGNTEAFF. The DNA of the CDR3 is TGCGCCAGCAGCGTACAGGGGAACACTGAAGCTTTCTTT.

The V gene is TRBV7-9, the J gene TRBJ1-2, with D tentatively TRBD1 (6 bases). Germline lookup yields CDR1 SEHNR and CDR2 FQNEAQ (reference sequence). The CDR3 contains 12 residues. Trimming left V 5 bases short and J 4 bases short, with 8 bases between. The CDR3 nucleotides read TGTGCCAGCAGCCAACAGGGCTATGGCTACACCTTC. This encodes CASSQQGYGYTF.

The chain links TRBV5-1 to TRBJ2-1; 11 bases match TRBD2. The CDR3 runs 15 residues. Germline V gene data show CDR1 as SGHRS and CDR2 as YFSETQ. Losses at the gene ends were 4 bases for V and 3 bases for J; bases not matched to a gene: 3. In nucleotides, the CDR3 is TGCGCCAGCAGCCCGGGACTAGCGGACTACAATGAGCAGTTCTTC. Amino acid sequence: CASSPGLADYNEQFF. The variable domain in full, with the rest retrieved from reference TRBV5-1 and TRBJ2-1, is KAGVTQTPRYLIKTRGQQVTLSCSPISGHRSVSWYQQTPGQGLQFLFEYFSETQRNKGNFPGRFSGRQFSNSRSEMNVSTLELGDSALYLCASSPGLADYNEQFFGPGTRLTVL.

The chain couples TRBV16 to TRBJ2-2; D uncertain. The CDR3 runs 15 residues. Germline lookup yields CDR1 KGHSY and CDR2 FQNENV. V was shortened by 5 bases and J by 1 base, with 11 bases between the two germline ends. CDR3 bases: TGTGCCAGCAGCACACCGATAAAGAACACCGGGGAGCTGTTTTTT. Its translation: CASSTPIKNTGELFF.

This clone was picked up one time. The V call is TRBV28, the J call TRBJ2-4; TRBD1 might be the D (5 bases). There are 16 residues in the CDR3. Germline values: CDR1 MDHEN, CDR2 SYDVKM. V lost 5 bases and J lost 1, with 15 bases in between. CDR3 residues: CASSGPGNLAKNIQYF. The CDR3 nucleotides read TGTGCCAGCAGTGGCCCAGGGAACTTGGCCAAAAACATTCAGTACTTC. Variable domain in full (rest from reference TRBV28 and TRBJ2-4): DVKVTQSSRYLVKRTGEKVFLECVQDMDHENMFWYRQDPGLGLRLIYFSYDVKMKEKGDIPEGYSVSREKKERFSLILESASTNQTSMYLCASSGPGNLAKNIQYFGAGTRLSVL.

V is TRBV7-2 and J is TRBJ2-6; 7 bases are a match to TRBD2. This CDR3 contains 14 residues. Germline CDR1 reads SGHTA; CDR2 reads FQGNSA. Trimming cost V 2 bases and J 8 bases; bases outside gene matches: 3. CDR3 coding DNA: TGTGCCAGCAGCTTAAGGGAGGGCTCCAACGTCCTGACTTTC. This gives the protein CASSLREGSNVLTF.

This clone was seen just once. The V gene is TRBV4-2, the J gene TRBJ1-5, with 7 nucleotides matching TRBD1. CDR1 and CDR2 (germline): LGHNA, YNFKEQ. The CDR3 is made up of 14 amino acids. V was clipped by 2 bases and J by 5 bases; unmatched bases: 3. Here the CDR3 DNA reads TGTGCCAGCAGCCAACTAACAGGGGATCAGCCCCAGCATTTT. Encoded protein: CASSQLTGDQPQHF.

The chain employs TRBV7-2 and TRBJ2-5, with TRBD2 as a possible D gene (5 bases). This CDR3 region has 12 residues. Per germline, CDR1 SGHTA and CDR2 FQGNSA. V lost 0 bases, J lost 11 bases, and 10 bases lay in between. CDR3: CASSLAIGEQYF. In nucleotides, the CDR3 is TGTGCCAGCAGCTTAGCGATTGGGGAGCAGTACTTC.

The V call is TRBV7-2, the J call TRBJ2-7; D gene uncertain. Trimming took 5 bases from V and 0 from J, leaving 5 bases between them. Germline values: CDR1 SGHTA, CDR2 FQGNSA. The CDR3 contains 12 residues. The CDR3 coding sequence is TGTGCCAGCAGCGTAAACTCCTACGAGCAGTACTTC. Protein product: CASSVNSYEQYF.

This clone was counted a single time. The chain joins TRBV18 to TRBJ1-2; D possibly corresponds to TRBD1 (6 bases). The V gene lost 2 bases and the J gene lost 3 bases, with 19 bases spanning the gap. This CDR3 has 17 residues. Germline V CDR1 and CDR2: KGHSH, LQKENI. The chain's CDR3 is CASSPSSIDGGDYGYTF. In nucleotides, the CDR3 is TGTGCCAGCTCACCATCGTCAATAGATGGGGGCGACTATGGCTACACCTTC.

The V gene is TRBV29-1, the J gene TRBJ1-1; 11 nucleotides agree with TRBD1. This CDR3 region has 16 residues. In germline, CDR1 is SQVTM, CDR2 ANQGSEA. V gave up 6 bases and J gave up 11 bases; unmatched junction bases: 20. The CDR3: CSVASPGTGGPRRAFF. In DNA form, the CDR3 reads TGCAGCGTCGCTTCCCCGGGGACAGGGGGACCCCGGAGGGCTTTCTTT.

The table lists this clone with a count of one. The chain combines TRBV11-2 with TRBJ2-3; no firm D call. Germline CDR1 SGHAT, CDR2 FQNNGV. Trimming pared 2 bases from V and 5 bases from J, leaving 2 bases between. The length of the CDR3 is 11 residues. CDR3 protein: CASSLLDTQYF. The CDR3 DNA sequence: TGTGCCAGCAGCTTATTAGATACGCAGTATTTT.

This clone was detected only a few times. The V call is TRBV7-9, the J call TRBJ1-2, with D perhaps TRBD1 (5 bases). Between the trimmed V and J ends, which lost 6 bases and 6 bases, there was a span of 14 bases. The CDR3 is 13 amino acids. The germline gives CDR1 SEHNR, CDR2 FQNEAQ (reference sequence). The CDR3 region is CASSGGEVDGYTF. The CDR3 DNA sequence: TGTGCCAGCAGTGGGGGGGAGGTTGATGGCTACACCTTC.

The chain has TRBV18 and TRBJ1-1, with 7 bases that match TRBD1. V shed 4 bases, J shed 6 bases, and the junction held 5 bases outside the gene matches. This CDR3 region has 13 residues. Germline-derived CDR1 and CDR2 are KGHSH and LQKENI. CDR3 amino acids: CASSLTQGAEAFF. In DNA form, the CDR3 reads TGTGCCAGCTCACTCACGCAGGGGGCTGAAGCTTTCTTT.

This chain connects TRBV19 to TRBJ1-1; unclear D gene. Trimming removed 6 bases from V and 2 bases from J, with 10 bases in between. The CDR3 runs to 13 residues. The germline V gene encodes CDR1 LNHDA and CDR2 SQIVND (reference sequence). The CDR3 DNA is TGTGCCAGTAGGCGTGGAGGCAACACTGAAGCTTTCTTT. Translating it yields CASRRGGNTEAFF.

The gene calls are TRBV7-8 and TRBJ2-5; possible D gene TRBD1, 5 bases. In germline, CDR1 is SGHVS, CDR2 FQNEAQ. Trimming left V 7 bases short and J 4 bases short, with 16 bases between. This CDR3 region has 14 residues. The CDR3 here is CASILGVARETQYF. The CDR3 DNA follows: TGTGCCAGCATCCTAGGGGTGGCAAGAGAGACCCAGTACTTC. Looking up the rest from reference TRBV7-8 and TRBJ2-5 gives the full variable domain: GAGVSQSPRYKVAKRGQDVALRCDPISGHVSLFWYQQALGQGPEFLTYFQNEAQLDKSGLPSDRFFAERPEGSVSTLKIQRTQQEDSAVYLCASILGVARETQYFGPGTRLLVL.

CDR3 sequence reads: CASSLEASGRDRDTQYF. CDR3 coding DNA: TGCGCCAGCAGCTTGGAGGCTAGCGGGAGAGATAGAGATACGCAGTATTTT. This sequence joins TRBV5-1 and TRBJ2-3, with TRBD2 matching over 10 bases. Per the germline V gene, CDR1 is SGHRS and CDR2 is YFSETQ. The length of the CDR3 is 17 residues. The V and J ends lost 0 bases and 5 bases, in that order; junction bases with no gene match: 9.

This chain joins TRBV6-5 and TRBJ2-3, with D perhaps matching TRBD1 (6 bases). Germline V lookup: CDR1 MNHEY, CDR2 SVGAGI. CDR3 size: 14 residues. The V and J ends lost 4 bases and 0 bases respectively, with 8 bases between them. The CDR3 sequence: CASSFTGSTDTQYF. For the CDR3, the DNA is TGTGCCAGCAGTTTCACAGGGAGCACAGATACGCAGTATTTT.

The chain uses TRBV27 and TRBJ2-2; a weak D match, TRBD2 (6 bases). The ends were cut back, 6 bases at V and 0 bases at J, with 14 bases in the middle. CDR3 length equals 16 residues. Germline loops: CDR1 MNHEY, CDR2 SMNVEV (reference sequence). The CDR3 region is CASSHDAGPNTGELFF. The CDR3 bases are TGTGCCAGCAGCCACGACGCGGGGCCGAACACCGGGGAGCTGTTTTTT.

This clone was seen just once. The V gene is TRBV2, the J gene TRBJ2-3; 9 bases align to TRBD2. Germline V gene sequence: CDR1 SNHLY, CDR2 FYNNEI. The CDR3 has 16 residues. CDR3 coding DNA: TGTGGGGCCAGACGGTATAGCGGGAGTGGGGCAGATACGCAGTATTTT. This sequence encodes CGARRYSGSGADTQYF. Full variable domain (missing parts from reference TRBV2 and TRBJ2-3): EPEVTQTPSHQVTQMGQEVILRCVPISNHLYFYWYRQILGQKVEFLVSFYNNEISEKSEIFDDQFSVERPDGSNFTLKIRSTKLEDSAMYFCGARRYSGSGADTQYFGPGTRLTVL.

This clone was observed once. The chain's CDR3 is CASSLGGRGRWSSYEQYF. CDR3 sequence (DNA): TGTGCCAGCAGCTTAGGGGGCAGGGGGCGGTGGAGCTCCTACGAGCAGTACTTC. This chain uses TRBV11-3 with TRBJ2-7; 8 bases fit TRBD1. CDR3 length equals 18 residues. CDR1 and CDR2 (germline): SGHNT, YENEEA. V trimming: 1 base; J trimming: 0 bases; junction bases outside the gene matches: 11.

V usage is TRBV7-2 and J usage is TRBJ2-7, with D uncertain. The CDR3 totals 12 residues. V was cut by 5 bases and J by 6 bases, with 11 bases left in between. Germline CDR1 and CDR2: SGHTA and FQGNSA. In nucleotides, the CDR3 is TGTGCCAGCAGCCCCAGTCGAGCCGAGCAGTACTTC. Protein sequence: CASSPSRAEQYF.